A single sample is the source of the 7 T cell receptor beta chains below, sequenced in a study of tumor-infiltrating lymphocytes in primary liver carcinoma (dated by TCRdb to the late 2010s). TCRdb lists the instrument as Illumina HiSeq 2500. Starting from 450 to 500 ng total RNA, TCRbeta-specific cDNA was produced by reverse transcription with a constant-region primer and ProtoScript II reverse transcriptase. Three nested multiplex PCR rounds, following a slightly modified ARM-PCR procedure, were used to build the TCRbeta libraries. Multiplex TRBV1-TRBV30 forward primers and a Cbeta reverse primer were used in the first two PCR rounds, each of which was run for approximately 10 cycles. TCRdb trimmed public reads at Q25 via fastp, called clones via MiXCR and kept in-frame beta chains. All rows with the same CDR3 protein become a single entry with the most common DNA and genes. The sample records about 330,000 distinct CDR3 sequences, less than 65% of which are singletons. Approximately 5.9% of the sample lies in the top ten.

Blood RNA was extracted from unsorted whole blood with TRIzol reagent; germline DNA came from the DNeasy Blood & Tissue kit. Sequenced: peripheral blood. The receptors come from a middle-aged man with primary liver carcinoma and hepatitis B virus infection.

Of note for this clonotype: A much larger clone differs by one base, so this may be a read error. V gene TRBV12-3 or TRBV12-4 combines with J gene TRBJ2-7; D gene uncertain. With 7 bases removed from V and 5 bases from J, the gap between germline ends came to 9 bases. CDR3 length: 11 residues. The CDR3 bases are TGTGCCAGCACTCAGAGCGACGAGCAGTACTTC. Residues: CASTQSDEQYF.

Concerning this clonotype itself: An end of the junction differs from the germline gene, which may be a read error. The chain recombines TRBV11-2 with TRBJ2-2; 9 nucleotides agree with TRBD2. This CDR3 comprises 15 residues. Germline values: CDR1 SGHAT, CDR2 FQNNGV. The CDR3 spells CASNLVLAGTVELFF. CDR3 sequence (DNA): TGTGCCAGCAACCTCGTACTAGCGGGCACCGTGGAGCTGTTTTTT.

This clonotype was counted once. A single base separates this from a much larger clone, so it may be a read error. This chain's CDR3 is CTSSLPGATGELFF. The DNA for the CDR3 is TGTACCAGCAGCCTACCAGGGGCCACCGGGGAGCTGTTTTTT. This chain links TRBV5-4 with TRBJ2-2; D possibly corresponds to TRBD1 (6 bases). The CDR3 covers 14 residues. In germline, CDR1 is SGHNT, CDR2 YYREEE (reference sequence). Combining the CDR3 with reference TRBV5-4 and TRBJ2-2 gives the whole variable domain ETGVTQSPTHLIKTRGQQVTLRCSSQSGHNTVSWYQQALGQGPQFIFQYYREEENGRGNFPPRFSGLQFPNYSSELNVNALELDDSALYLCTSSLPGATGELFFGEGSRLTVL.

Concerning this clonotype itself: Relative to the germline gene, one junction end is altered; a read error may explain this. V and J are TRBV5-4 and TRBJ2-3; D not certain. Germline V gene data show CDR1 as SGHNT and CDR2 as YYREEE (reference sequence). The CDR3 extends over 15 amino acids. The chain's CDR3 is CASSLVPSYADTKYF. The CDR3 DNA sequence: TGTGCCAGCAGCTTGGTCCCCTCGTACGCAGATACGAAGTATTTT.

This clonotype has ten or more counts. This CDR3 reads CASSSGTALFSYEQYF. Here the CDR3 DNA reads TGTGCCAGCAGCTCCGGGACAGCGCTCTTCTCCTACGAGCAGTACTTC. The chain has TRBV11-2 and TRBJ2-7, with 7 bases identical to TRBD1. The CDR3 contains 16 residues. The V and J ends lost 4 bases and 0 bases, in that order; junction bases with no gene match: 9. Per the germline V gene, CDR1 is SGHAT and CDR2 is FQNNGV. The full variable domain, with the rest looked up from reference TRBV11-2 and TRBJ2-7, is EAGVAQSPRYKIIEKRQSVAFWCNPISGHATLYWYQQILGQGPKLLIQFQNNGVVDDSQLPKDRFSAERLKGVDSTLKIQPAKLEDSAVYLCASSSGTALFSYEQYFGPGTRLTVT.

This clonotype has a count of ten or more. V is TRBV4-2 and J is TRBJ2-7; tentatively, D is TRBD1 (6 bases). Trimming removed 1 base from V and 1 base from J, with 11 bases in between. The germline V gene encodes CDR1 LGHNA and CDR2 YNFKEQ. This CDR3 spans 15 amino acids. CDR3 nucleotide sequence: TGTGCCAGCAGCCAAGGGTACAGGGATTCCTACGAGCAGTACTTC. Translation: CASSQGYRDSYEQYF.

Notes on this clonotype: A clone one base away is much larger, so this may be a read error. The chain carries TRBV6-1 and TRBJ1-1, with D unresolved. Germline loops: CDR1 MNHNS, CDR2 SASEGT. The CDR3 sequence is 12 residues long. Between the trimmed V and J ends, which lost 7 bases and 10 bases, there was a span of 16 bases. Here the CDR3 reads CASTRVPGPAFF. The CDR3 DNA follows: TGTGCCAGCACCCGTGTACCGGGTCCAGCTTTCTTT.